This T cell receptor beta chain was retrieved from a study of T cell responses to AZD1222 COVID-19 vaccine. Regarding the study as a whole: Targeting of unmutated variant regions was reportedly seen in nearly half of spike-specific TCRs. Possibly, clonal diversity was underestimated; donors were largely white British and included more females. Breadth and depth of Spike-specific TCRs rose after two AZD1222 doses. The study found vaccine-associated CD4 TCRs spanning spike, dominant at 160-218 and 743-854.

Trimming cost V 7 bases and J 7 bases, with 30 bases left between them. Germline CDR1 SGHRS, CDR2 YFSETQ. This CDR3 has 19 amino acids. The protocol was immunoSEQ multiplex PCR, while the TCRdb copy is restricted to in-frame clones and leaves out a portion. In the table there are approximately 140,000 clones, approximately 95% of which are singletons. As regards this clone: The antigen is undetermined.

The V and J genes are TRBV5-1 and TRBJ1-6; tentatively, D is TRBD1 (6 bases). This specimen consisted of peripheral blood, obtained on day 0 of MenACWY control vaccination. The source of this sequence is an adult in good health. CDR3 sequence reads: CASRRYGGAVSRINSPLHF. In DNA, the CDR3 is TGCGCCAGCCGACGGTACGGGGGGGCCGTATCAAGAATCAATTCACCCCTCCACTTT.